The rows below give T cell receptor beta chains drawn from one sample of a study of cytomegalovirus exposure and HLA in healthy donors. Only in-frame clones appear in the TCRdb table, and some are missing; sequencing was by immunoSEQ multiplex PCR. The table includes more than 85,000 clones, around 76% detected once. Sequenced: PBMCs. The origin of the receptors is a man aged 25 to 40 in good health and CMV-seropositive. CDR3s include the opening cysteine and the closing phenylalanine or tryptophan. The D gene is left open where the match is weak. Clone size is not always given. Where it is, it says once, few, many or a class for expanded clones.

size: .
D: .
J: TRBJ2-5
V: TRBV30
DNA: TGTGCCTGGAGTCCCCCCAGGGCCCCAGAGACCCAGTACTTC
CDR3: CAWSPPRAPETQYF

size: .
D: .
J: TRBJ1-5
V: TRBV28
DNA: TGTGCCAGCAGCGAAGGGGATCCCAATCAGCCCCAGCATTTT
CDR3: CASSEGDPNQPQHF

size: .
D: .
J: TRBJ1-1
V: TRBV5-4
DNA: TGTGCCAGCAGCCGCGGGGAGAACACTGAAGCTTTCTTT
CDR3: CASSRGENTEAFF

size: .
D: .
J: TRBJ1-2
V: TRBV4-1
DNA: TGCGCCAGCAGCCAATATGCCGGGACACTGAACTATGGCTACACCTTC
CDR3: CASSQYAGTLNYGYTF

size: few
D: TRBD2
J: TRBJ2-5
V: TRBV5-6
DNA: TGTGCCAGCAGCCTTGGCGGTTTAGCGGGGGGCCTCGCAGTGACCCAGTACTTC
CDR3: CASSLGGLAGGLAVTQYF

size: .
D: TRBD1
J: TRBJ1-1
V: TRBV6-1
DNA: TGTGCCAGCAGTGAGCCGACAGGGGAAATTAGGTGGGCTTTCTTT
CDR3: CASSEPTGEIRWAFF

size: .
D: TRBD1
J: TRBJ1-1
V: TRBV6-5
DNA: TGTGCCAGCAGGGGGACAGGGTACCCCACTGAAGCTTTCTTT
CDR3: CASRGTGYPTEAFF

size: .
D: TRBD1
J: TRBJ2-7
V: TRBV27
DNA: TGTGCCAGCAGTATCGGGACAGGTTCCTACGAGCAGTACTTC
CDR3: CASSIGTGSYEQYF

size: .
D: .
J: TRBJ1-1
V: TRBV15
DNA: TGTGCCACCAGCAGAGATAGTACCGAGGGTGAAGCTTTCTTT
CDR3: CATSRDSTEGEAFF

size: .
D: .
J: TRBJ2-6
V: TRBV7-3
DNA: TGTGCCAGCAGCTACTCAACCTCCGGGGCCAACGTCCTGACTTTC
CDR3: CASSYSTSGANVLTF

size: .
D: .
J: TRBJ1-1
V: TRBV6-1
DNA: TGTGCCAGCATCCACACGACAGAGAACACTGAAGCTTTCTTT
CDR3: CASIHTTENTEAFF

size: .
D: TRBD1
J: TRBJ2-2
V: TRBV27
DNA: TGTGCCAGCACTTATAAACAGGGGATGGGTGCCGGGGAGCTGTTTTTT
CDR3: CASTYKQGMGAGELFF

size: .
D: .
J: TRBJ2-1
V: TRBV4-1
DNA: TGCGCCAGCAGCCGTCGGAAGGAAGGACTGGTAAACAATGAGCAGTTCTTC
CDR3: CASSRRKEGLVNNEQFF

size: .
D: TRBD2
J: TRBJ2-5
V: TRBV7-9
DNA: TGTGCCAGCAGCCCCCACGGACTAGCGGGGGGAGAGACCCAGTACTTC
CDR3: CASSPHGLAGGETQYF

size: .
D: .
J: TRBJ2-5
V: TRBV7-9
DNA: TGTGCCAGCAGCTTAGCAGAGAGCGAGACCCAGTACTTC
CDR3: CASSLAESETQYF

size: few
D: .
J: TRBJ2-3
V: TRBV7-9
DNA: TGTGCCAGCAGCTTTGGCTCCGGAGGGAGTAGCACAGATACGCAGTATTTT
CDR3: CASSFGSGGSSTDTQYF

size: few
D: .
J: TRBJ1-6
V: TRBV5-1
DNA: TGCGCCAGCAGCTTGGGCCCAACAGGGAATTCACCCCTCCACTTT
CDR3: CASSLGPTGNSPLHF

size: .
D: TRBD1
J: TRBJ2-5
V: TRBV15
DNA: TGTGCCACCAGCAGAGAAAGGGGGCCCCAAGAGACCCAGTACTTC
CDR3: CATSRERGPQETQYF

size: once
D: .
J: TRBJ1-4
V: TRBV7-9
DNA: TGTGCCAGCAGCCTCGGAGCAGGGAGGGAAAAACTGTTTTTT
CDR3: CASSLGAGREKLFF

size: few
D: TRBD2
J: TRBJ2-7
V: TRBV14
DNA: TGTGCCAGCAGCCAAGATCTGGGGGGGGTACCGGAGCAGTACTTC
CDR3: CASSQDLGGVPEQYF

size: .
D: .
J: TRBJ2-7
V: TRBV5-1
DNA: TGCGCCAGCAGCTTGGAGGGGGACGAGCAGTACTTC
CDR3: CASSLEGDEQYF

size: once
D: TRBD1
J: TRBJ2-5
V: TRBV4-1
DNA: TGCGCCAGCGGCCCAGGGACAGGGGGCACTTTACAAGAGACCCAGTACTTC
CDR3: CASGPGTGGTLQETQYF

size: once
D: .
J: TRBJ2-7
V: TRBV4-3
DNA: TGCGCCAGCAGCCAAGAGAGTTATGACTACGAGCAGTACTTC
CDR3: CASSQESYDYEQYF

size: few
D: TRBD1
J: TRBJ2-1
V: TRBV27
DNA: TGTGCCACCGGGACAGGGGCTAATGAGCAGTTCTTC
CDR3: CATGTGANEQFF

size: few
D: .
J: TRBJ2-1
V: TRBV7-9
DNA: TGTGCCAGCAGCTTAGACAGGTTCGCCGCTGAGCAGTTCTTC
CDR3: CASSLDRFAAEQFF

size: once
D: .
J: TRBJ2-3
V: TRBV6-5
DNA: TGTGCCAGCAGTTATGGAGCGAACACAGATACGCAGTATTTT
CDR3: CASSYGANTDTQYF

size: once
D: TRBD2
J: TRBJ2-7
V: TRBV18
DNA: TGTGCCAGCTCACCACCAGGGACTAGCGGGAACGAGCAGTACTTC
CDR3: CASSPPGTSGNEQYF

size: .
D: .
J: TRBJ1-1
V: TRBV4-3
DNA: TGCGCCAGCAGCCAAGATCTTGGGGGGGGTTCCACTGAAGCTTTCTTT
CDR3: CASSQDLGGGSTEAFF

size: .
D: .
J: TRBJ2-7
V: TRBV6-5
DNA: TGTGCCAGCGGGGGGAGAAATTACGAGCAGTACTTC
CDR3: CASGGRNYEQYF

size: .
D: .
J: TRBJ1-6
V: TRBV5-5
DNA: TGTGCCAGCAGCCCGGGGGGGAGCCAAAATTCACCCCTCCACTTT
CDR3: CASSPGGSQNSPLHF

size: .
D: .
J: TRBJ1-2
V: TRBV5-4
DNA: TGTGCCAGCAGCTTGATGGGGGCTTGGTATGGCTACACCTTC
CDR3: CASSLMGAWYGYTF

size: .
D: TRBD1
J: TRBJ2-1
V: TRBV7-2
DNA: TGTGCCAGCAGCTATGGCCGTCACAGGGGGGCCTACAATGAGCAGTTCTTC
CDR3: CASSYGRHRGAYNEQFF

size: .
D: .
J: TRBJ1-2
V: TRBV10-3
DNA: TGTGCCATCAGTGAGTCGTTTGGGAGGGCCCCCTATGGCTACACCTTC
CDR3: CAISESFGRAPYGYTF

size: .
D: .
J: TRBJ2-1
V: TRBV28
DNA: TGTGCCAGCAGTTCCCCGAGCTCCTACAATGAGCAGTTCTTC
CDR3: CASSSPSSYNEQFF

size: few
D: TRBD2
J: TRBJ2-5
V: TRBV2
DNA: TGTGCCAGCGCGGGGAGACTAGCAGCGTTGACCCAGTACTTC
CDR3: CASAGRLAALTQYF

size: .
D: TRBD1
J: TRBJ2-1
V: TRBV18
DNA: TGTGCCAGCTCACCGTCCTCCGGGACAGGGTACAATGAGCAGTTCTTC
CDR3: CASSPSSGTGYNEQFF

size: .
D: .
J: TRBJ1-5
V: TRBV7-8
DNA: TGTGCCAGCAGGTCAGGGGCGGGGGTCGCCCAGCCCCAGCATTTT
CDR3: CASRSGAGVAQPQHF

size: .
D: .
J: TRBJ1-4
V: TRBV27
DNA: TGTGCCAGCAGCTCCGTGGGACTGATTAATGAAAAACTGTTTTTT
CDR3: CASSSVGLINEKLFF

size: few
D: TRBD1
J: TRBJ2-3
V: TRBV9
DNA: TGTGCCAGCAGCGGGACAGGGGGCAGGGGAGATACGCAGTATTTT
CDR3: CASSGTGGRGDTQYF

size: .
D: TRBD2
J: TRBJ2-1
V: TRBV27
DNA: TGTGCCAGCAGCCCGACTAGCGGGGGAGGTGAGCAGTTCTTC
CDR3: CASSPTSGGGEQFF

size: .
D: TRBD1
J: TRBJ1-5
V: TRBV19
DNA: TGTGCCAGTAGTATGGGGACAGGGGGTCAGCCCCAGCATTTT
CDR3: CASSMGTGGQPQHF

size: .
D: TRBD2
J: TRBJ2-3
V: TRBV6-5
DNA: TGTGCCAGCGGACCAGCGGGGGGGCCGACAGATACGCAGTATTTT
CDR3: CASGPAGGPTDTQYF

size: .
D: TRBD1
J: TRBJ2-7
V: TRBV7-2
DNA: TGTGCCAGCAGCTTGGACAGGGGGCCTCCCTACGAGCAGTACTTC
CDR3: CASSLDRGPPYEQYF

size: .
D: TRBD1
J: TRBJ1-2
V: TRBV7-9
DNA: TGTGCCAGCAGCTTAGCACAGGGGATCTACACCTTC
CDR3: CASSLAQGIYTF

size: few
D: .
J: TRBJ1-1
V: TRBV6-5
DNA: TGTGCCAGCAGTTCAACAGCAGAGGCTTTCTTT
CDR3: CASSSTAEAFF

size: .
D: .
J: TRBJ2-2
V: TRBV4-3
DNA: TGCGCCAGCAGCCTCCGAAAGGGGGGGACCGGGGAGCTGTTTTTT
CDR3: CASSLRKGGTGELFF